The following is a T cell receptor beta chain sequence with its context. Its antigen is still unknown. This CDR3 has 17 residues. Trimming shortened V by 0 bases and J by 1 base, and 15 bases separated the two germline ends. From germline, CDR1 is MNHNY and CDR2 SVGAGI (reference sequence). The entry originates in a study of T cell repertoires in cytomegalovirus infection. MiXCR, applied by TCRdb to the reads, yields one record per CDR3 protein. The sample records 450,000 to 600,000 distinct CDR3 sequences, 42% being singletons. The chain is built from TRBV6-6 and TRBJ1-1; D gene unclear. The input for sequencing was cultured PBMCs, taken from culture after CMV antigen stimulation. The sequence was collected from a human donor in good health (CMV status not recorded). Some clones in this sample may be carry-over from other donors' samples. The CDR3 DNA is TGTGCCAGCAGTTACTCGTTAGGGCCAGAGTCGAACACTGAAGCTTTCTTT. Translation: CASSYSLGPESNTEAFF.